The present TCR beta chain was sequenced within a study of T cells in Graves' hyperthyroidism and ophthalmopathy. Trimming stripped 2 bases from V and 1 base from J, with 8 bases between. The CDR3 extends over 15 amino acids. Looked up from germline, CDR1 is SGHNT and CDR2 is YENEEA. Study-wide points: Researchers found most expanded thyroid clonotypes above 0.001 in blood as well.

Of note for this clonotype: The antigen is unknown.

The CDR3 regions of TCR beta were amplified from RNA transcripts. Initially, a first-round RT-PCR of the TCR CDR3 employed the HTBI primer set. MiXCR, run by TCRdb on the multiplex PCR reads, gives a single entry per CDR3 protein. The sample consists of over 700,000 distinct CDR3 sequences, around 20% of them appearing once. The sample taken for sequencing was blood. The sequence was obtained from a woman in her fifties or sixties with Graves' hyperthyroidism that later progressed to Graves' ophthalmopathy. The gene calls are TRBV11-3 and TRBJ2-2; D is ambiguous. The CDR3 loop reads CASSLMPGNTGELFF. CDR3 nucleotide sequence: TGTGCCAGCAGCTTAATGCCCGGGAACACCGGGGAGCTGTTTTTT.